This T cell receptor (beta chain) emerged from a study of beta chain features in type 1 diabetes. Study-level background: The patients were much like the healthy donors in age, gender and cell yields. Sorted cells examined across all samples numbered more than 100 million. Study-level findings and limits: Among type 1 diabetes patients, VDJ junctions had fewer insertions and more deletions. Type 1 diabetes patients had moderately but significantly shorter TCRB CDR3s in all four CD4+ subsets.

This clone was seen only a few times. The antigen is not known. Reverse transcription of all isolated RNA meant that expressed TCRB transcripts were sequenced. Profiled with immunoSEQ multiplex PCR; TCRdb holds only in-frame clones, not every one. The data contain 250,000 to 300,000 clones, roughly an eighth of them seen just once; the ten biggest clones take up 0.017%. The sequenced sample was naive CD4+ T cells from blood. The clonotype originates from a man under 40 with type 1 diabetes.

The chain's CDR3 is CASSVAPTGGNEQFF. CDR3 nucleotide sequence: TGTGCCAGCAGCGTAGCACCGACAGGGGGCAATGAGCAGTTCTTC. The chain employs TRBV9 and TRBJ2-1; 9 bases are a match to TRBD1. CDR1 and CDR2 (germline): SGDLS, YYNGEE. The length of the CDR3 is 15 residues. J was trimmed by 6 bases and V by 0 bases; bases with no gene match: 4.